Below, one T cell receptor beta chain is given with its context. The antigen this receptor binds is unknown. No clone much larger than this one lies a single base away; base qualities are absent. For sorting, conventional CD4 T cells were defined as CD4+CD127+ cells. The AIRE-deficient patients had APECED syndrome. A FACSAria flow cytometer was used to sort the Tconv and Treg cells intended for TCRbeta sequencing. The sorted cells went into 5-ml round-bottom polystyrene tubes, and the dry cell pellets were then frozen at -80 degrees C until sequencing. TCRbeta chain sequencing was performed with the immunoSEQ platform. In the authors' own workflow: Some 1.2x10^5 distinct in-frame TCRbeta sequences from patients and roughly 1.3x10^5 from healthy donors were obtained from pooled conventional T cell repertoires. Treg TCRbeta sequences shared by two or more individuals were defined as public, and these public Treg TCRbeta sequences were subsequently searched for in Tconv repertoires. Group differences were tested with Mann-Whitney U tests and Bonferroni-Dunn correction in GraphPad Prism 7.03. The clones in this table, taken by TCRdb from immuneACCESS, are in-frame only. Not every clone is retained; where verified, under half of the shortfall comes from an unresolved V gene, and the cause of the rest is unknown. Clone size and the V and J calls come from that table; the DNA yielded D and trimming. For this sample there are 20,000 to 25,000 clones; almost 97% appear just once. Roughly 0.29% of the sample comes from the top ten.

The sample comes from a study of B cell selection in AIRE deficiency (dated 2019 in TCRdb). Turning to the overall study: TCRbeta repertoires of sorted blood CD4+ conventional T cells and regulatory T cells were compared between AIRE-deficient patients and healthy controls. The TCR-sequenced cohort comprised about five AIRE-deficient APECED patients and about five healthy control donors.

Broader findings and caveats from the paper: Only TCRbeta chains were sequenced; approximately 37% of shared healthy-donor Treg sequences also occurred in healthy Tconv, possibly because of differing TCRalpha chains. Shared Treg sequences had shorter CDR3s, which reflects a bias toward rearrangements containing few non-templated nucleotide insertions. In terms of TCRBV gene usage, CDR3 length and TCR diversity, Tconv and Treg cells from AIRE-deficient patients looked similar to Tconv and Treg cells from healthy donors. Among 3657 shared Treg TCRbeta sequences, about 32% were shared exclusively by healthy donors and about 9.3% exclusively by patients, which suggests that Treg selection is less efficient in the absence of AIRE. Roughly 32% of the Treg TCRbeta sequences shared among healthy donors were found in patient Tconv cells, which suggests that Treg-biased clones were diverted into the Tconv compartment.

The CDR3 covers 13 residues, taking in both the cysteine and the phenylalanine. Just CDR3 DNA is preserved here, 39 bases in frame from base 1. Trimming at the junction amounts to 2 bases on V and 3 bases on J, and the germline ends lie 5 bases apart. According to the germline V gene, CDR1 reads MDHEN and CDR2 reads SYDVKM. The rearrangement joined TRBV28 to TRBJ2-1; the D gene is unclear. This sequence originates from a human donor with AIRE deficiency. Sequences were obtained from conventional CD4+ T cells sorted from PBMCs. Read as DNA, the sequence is TGTGCCAGCAGTTTAGAACACTACAATGAGCAGTTCTTC. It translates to CASSLEHYNEQFF.